The 13 T cell receptor beta chains given below trace back to one sample, sequenced in a study of blood T cells in healthy people across ages. Using a J-beta primer mix together with a sample-barcoded 5' primer, a second PCR was run for roughly 6 to 12 cycles. TCRdb reanalysed the 5' RACE reads using MiXCR and keeps one entry per CDR3 protein. The data show about 1,500,000 distinct CDR3 sequences, roughly 45% seen once. The sequencing sample was made of blood. Receptors were obtained from a young woman in good health.

This chain uses TRBV5-1 with TRBJ2-7, with TRBD1 as a possible D gene (6 bases). Germline CDR1 reads SGHRS; CDR2 reads YFSETQ. V lost 2 bases and J lost 7, with 13 bases in between. This CDR3 has 13 amino acids. The CDR3 bases are TGCGCCAGCAGCTTCCCAGGGGCTAGGGAGCAGTACTTC. This gives the protein CASSFPGAREQYF.

This clonotype came up once. A much larger clone differs by one base, so this may be a read error. The chain combines TRBV7-2 with TRBJ2-3; 8 positions match TRBD2. The germline V gene has CDR1 SGHTA and CDR2 FQGNSA. There are 16 residues in the CDR3. V dropped 2 bases and J dropped 1; count of bases not matched to a gene: 5. The CDR3 region is CASSLSSTSGTDTQYF. CDR3 nucleotides: TGTGCCAGCAGCTTATCGTCGACTAGCGGCACAGATACGCAGTATTTT.

This clonotype was observed a few times. The CDR3 DNA reads TGTGCCAGCAGCCAAGACCCGCTAGCGGGAGCGGAAGATACGCAGTATTTT. It specifies CASSQDPLAGAEDTQYF. The J gene is TRBJ2-3, the V gene TRBV4-2; 10 bases agree with TRBD2. Germline assignment: CDR1 LGHNA and CDR2 YNFKEQ. The length of the CDR3 is 17 residues. V shed 0 bases and J 5 bases; nucleotides not matched to a gene: 8.

The gene calls are TRBV28 and TRBJ1-2, with D possibly being TRBD1 (5 bases). Germline values: CDR1 MDHEN, CDR2 SYDVKM. This CDR3 comprises 15 residues. V was shortened by 3 bases and J by 8 bases, with 19 bases between the two germline ends. The CDR3 loop reads CASSFSRGREAGYTF. For the CDR3, the DNA is TGTGCCAGCAGTTTTTCTAGGGGCAGGGAAGCCGGCTACACCTTC.

The CDR3 DNA reads TGTGCCACCAGTGATTCACAGGGAAGGGGGATCTATGGCTACACCTTC. This sequence encodes CATSDSQGRGIYGYTF. V and J are TRBV24-1 and TRBJ1-2; the D gene is possibly TRBD1 (6 bases). Germline assignment: CDR1 KGHDR and CDR2 SFDVKD. Trimming took off 2 bases at V and 4 bases at J, with 16 bases between the two ends. This CDR3 region has 16 residues.

This chain uses TRBV3-1 with TRBJ2-5; 7 bases line up with TRBD1. This CDR3 has 14 residues. The germline V gene has CDR1 LGHDT and CDR2 YNNKEL (reference sequence). The V gene end was trimmed by 1 base and the J gene end by 5 bases; junction bases not matched to a gene: 4. The CDR3 DNA reads as TGTGCCAGCAGCCAAGCGACAGGGACGGAGACCCAGTACTTC. Encoded protein: CASSQATGTETQYF.

This rearrangement joins TRBV30 to TRBJ2-4; D call uncertain. V lost 2 bases, J lost 13 bases, and 15 bases lay in between. The CDR3 loop spans 12 amino acids. CDR1 is GTSNPN, CDR2 SVGIG, per germline (reference sequence). This CDR3 is CAWSRWASEQYF. The CDR3 DNA reads TGTGCCTGGAGTAGGTGGGCTAGTGAGCAGTACTTC.

The genes are TRBV4-1 and TRBJ2-7; 7 nucleotides agree with TRBD2. Trimming took 2 bases from V and 7 from J; bases not matched to a gene: 26. The CDR3 contains 20 residues. Germline assignment: CDR1 MGHRA and CDR2 YSYEKL. DNA of the CDR3: TGCGCCAGCAGCCAACCGGGACTCCTCTCTTCCGGGGGGTCTTACAATGAGCAGTACTTC. Protein product: CASSQPGLLSSGGSYNEQYF.

This rearrangement joins TRBV20-1 to TRBJ2-7; 9 positions agree with TRBD2. V shed 1 base and J 7 bases; nucleotides not matched to a gene: 8. The CDR3 extends over 14 amino acids. Germline V gene data show CDR1 as DFQATT and CDR2 as SNEGSKA (reference sequence). The CDR3 nucleotides are TGCAGTGCTAGAGTAGCGGGAGCGGGGAATGAGCAGTACTTC. Its translation: CSARVAGAGNEQYF.

The chain joins TRBV27 to TRBJ1-5; 7 bases are shared with TRBD1. J gave up 4 bases and V 6 bases, and 9 bases lay outside the gene matches. The CDR3 is made up of 15 amino acids. Germline lookup yields CDR1 MNHEY and CDR2 SMNVEV (reference sequence). The CDR3 loop is CASRPGQRLNQPQHF. The CDR3 bases are TGTGCCAGCAGGCCGGGACAGAGATTAAATCAGCCCCAGCATTTT.

The chain has TRBV7-2 and TRBJ2-4; no clear D gene. Trimming took off 5 bases at V and 3 bases at J, with 11 bases between the two ends. The CDR3 sequence is 14 residues long. The germline CDR1 and CDR2 sequences are SGHTA and FQGNSA. Written as DNA, the CDR3 is TGTGCCAGCAGCCCCCCCACGGACAAAAACATTCAGTACTTC. Its translation is CASSPPTDKNIQYF.

This clonotype was observed a handful of times. The V call is TRBV5-1, the J call TRBJ1-2, with 12 bases matching TRBD1. Germline values: CDR1 SGHRS, CDR2 YFSETQ. The ends lost 4 bases at V and 6 bases at J; junction bases unmatched: 7. The CDR3 runs to 15 residues. The CDR3 coding sequence is TGCGCCAGCAGCCCCGGGACAGGGGGCGCTGATGGCTACACCTTC. Translating it yields CASSPGTGGADGYTF.

This chain uses TRBV6-2 or TRBV6-3 with TRBJ2-1; TRBD2 agrees at 14 bases. Trimming took 10 bases from V and 5 from J; bases not matched to a gene: 13. The CDR3 consists of 17 residues. Germline CDR1 reads MNHEY; CDR2 reads SVGEGT. CDR3 protein: CATSPLSGLAGDNEQFF. In DNA, the CDR3 is TGTGCCACCTCTCCCCTTTCGGGACTAGCGGGAGACAATGAGCAGTTCTTC.